The clone carrying this T cell receptor beta chain showed up just once. The data are from a study of blood T cell repertoires in COVID-19. Data came from immunoSEQ multiplex PCR; TCRdb stores just in-frame clones and leaves some out. Of roughly 250,000 clones in the sample, roughly 88% were seen once. In terms of age and location, participants ranged from roughly 18 to 95 years and lived in about two dozen US areas. Sequenced material: PBMCs or T cells enriched from blood (not recorded which). The sequence was obtained from a woman aged 40 to 55 with acute COVID-19.

CDR3 residues: CASSADRVREQYF. In DNA, the CDR3 is TGTGCCAGCAGTGCGGACAGGGTACGCGAGCAGTACTTC. The chain uses TRBV28 and TRBJ2-7, with TRBD1 matching 8 bases. The CDR3 contains 13 residues. Germline V gives CDR1 MDHEN, CDR2 SYDVKM. V trimming: 5 bases; J trimming: 6 bases; junction bases outside the gene matches: 6.